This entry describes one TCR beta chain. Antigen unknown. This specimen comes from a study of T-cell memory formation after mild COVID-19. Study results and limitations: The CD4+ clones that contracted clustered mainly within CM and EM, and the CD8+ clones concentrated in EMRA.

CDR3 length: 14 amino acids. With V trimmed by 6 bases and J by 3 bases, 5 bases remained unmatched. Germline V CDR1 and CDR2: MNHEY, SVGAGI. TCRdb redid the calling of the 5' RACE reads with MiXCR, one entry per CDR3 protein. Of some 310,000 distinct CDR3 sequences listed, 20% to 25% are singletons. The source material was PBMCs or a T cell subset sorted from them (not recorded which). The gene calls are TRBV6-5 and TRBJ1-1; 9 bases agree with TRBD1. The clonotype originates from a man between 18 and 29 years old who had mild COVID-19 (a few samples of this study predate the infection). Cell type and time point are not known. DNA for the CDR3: TGTGCCAGCAGACCCGGACAGGGGCACACTGAAGCTTTCTTT. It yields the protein CASRPGQGHTEAFF.